This TCR beta chain was sequenced in a study of regulatory T cells in long-lasting Graves disease. Study context: Antithyroid drug intake by newly diagnosed Graves' patients had lasted under 3 months. Findings and caveats of the study: Newly diagnosed Graves' patients exceeded persistent ones in TCR diversity. Newly diagnosed disease favored TRBV20-1 and TRBJ2-1 over persistent disease.

The TCR beta library used iRepertoire HTBI primers with Arm-PCR amplification of CDR3. TCRdb recomputed calls from the multiplex PCR reads with MiXCR, one row per CDR3 protein. Of 420,000 or so distinct CDR3 sequences listed, less than 20% are singletons. This clonotype was seen a handful of times. Its antigen is as yet unknown. CDR3 length: 16 residues. CDR1 is MNHEY and CDR2 is SVGAGI in the germline V gene. V lost 0 bases and J lost 4; bases outside the gene matches: 3. Time point meaning: newly diagnosed GD, antithyroid drugs for less than 3 months. Scientists built the TCR library using RNA that was extracted from PBMCs. The sample also formed part of further work on T cells in Graves' hyperthyroidism and ophthalmopathy. That source notes: The study left out patients who had uncontrolled infection, other autoimmune disease, pregnancy or lactation.

This sample comprised peripheral blood mononuclear cells (PBMCs), obtained at new diagnosis, from a patient treated with antithyroid drugs. The V and J genes are TRBV6-5 and TRBJ2-1; 10 nucleotides agree with TRBD2. This sequence was found in a young woman with Graves disease. CDR3 coding DNA: TGTGCCAGCAGTTACTCGGGACTAGCGATATACAATGAGCAGTTCTTC. Its translation is CASSYSGLAIYNEQFF.